The 5 T cell receptor beta chains presented below share a single source sample, sequenced in a study of shared clonotypes between healthy human individuals. TCRdb's copy holds only in-frame clones and misses some; the assay was immunoSEQ multiplex PCR. The sample lists more than 400,000 clones; 96% were seen once. Sequencing input: naive CD4+ T cells sorted from blood. The subset is: CD45RA+ positively selected. The receptors were gathered from a woman aged 30 to 39 in good health.

The V gene is TRBV2, the J gene TRBJ2-1; 11 bases line up with TRBD2. V was clipped by 2 bases and J by 8 bases; unmatched bases: 8. The germline CDR1 and CDR2 sequences are SNHLY and FYNNEI. This CDR3 region has 16 residues. DNA for the CDR3: TGTGCCAGCAGTGAATCTGTAGCGGGAGGGACTTATGAGCAGTTCTTC. Its protein product is CASSESVAGGTYEQFF. The whole variable domain, filled in from reference TRBV2 and TRBJ2-1, reads EPEVTQTPSHQVTQMGQEVILRCVPISNHLYFYWYRQILGQKVEFLVSFYNNEISEKSEIFDDQFSVERPDGSNFTLKIRSTKLEDSAMYFCASSESVAGGTYEQFFGPGTRLTVL.

This clone was seen just once. Here the CDR3 reads CASNTANTEAFF. CDR3 coding DNA: TGTGCCAGCAACACGGCGAACACTGAAGCTTTCTTT. V is TRBV6-1 and J is TRBJ1-1; D is uncertain. This CDR3 contains 12 residues. Germline V lookup: CDR1 MNHNS, CDR2 SASEGT. The ends were cut back, 7 bases at V and 1 base at J, with 7 bases in the middle.

V and J are TRBV7-9 and TRBJ2-7, with 10 bases lining up with TRBD2. The CDR3 runs to 17 residues. In germline, CDR1 is SEHNR, CDR2 FQNEAQ (reference sequence). V gave up 2 bases and J gave up 0 bases; unmatched junction bases: 7. Here the CDR3 DNA reads TGTGCCAGCAGCTTACTAGCGGGAGTAAAGGGCTCCTACGAGCAGTACTTC. Amino acid sequence: CASSLLAGVKGSYEQYF.

The J gene is TRBJ2-6, the V gene TRBV28; no clear D gene. Trimming took off 11 bases at V and 0 bases at J, with 11 bases between the two ends. Germline values: CDR1 MDHEN, CDR2 SYDVKM. The length of the CDR3 is 14 residues. The CDR3 region has the DNA TGTGCCGCACCCCCCCCCTCTGGGGCCAACGTCCTGACTTTC. It encodes CAAPPPSGANVLTF.

The chain uses TRBV6-5 and TRBJ2-6, with D unresolved. Per germline, CDR1 MNHEY and CDR2 SVGAGI. The CDR3 totals 14 residues. Trimming left V 4 bases short and J 3 bases short, with 7 bases between. CDR3 in amino acids: CASSSRIGANVLTF. The CDR3 DNA is TGTGCCAGCAGTTCCCGAATTGGGGCCAACGTCCTGACTTTC.